Below, 26 T cell receptor beta chains from the same sample are listed, as sequenced in a study of early T cells in non-severe SARS-CoV-2 infection. One entry per CDR3 protein, called by TCRdb with MiXCR from the 5' RACE reads. The sample includes approximately 58,000 distinct CDR3 sequences, roughly 6.5% of them seen just once. Sequencing used whole blood. The receptor source for this set is an adult who was a healthcare worker with PCR-confirmed SARS-CoV-2 infection or an uninfected control (not recorded which).

This clonotype has more than one count but fewer than ten. V gene TRBV29-1 combines with J gene TRBJ2-2; no reliable D call. This CDR3 region has 13 residues. The germline V gene encodes CDR1 SQVTM and CDR2 ANQGSEA. V was trimmed by 6 bases and J by 6 bases, leaving 14 bases between them. CDR3 nucleotide sequence: TGCAGCGTCGGTCCCGCCTCATCCGGGGAGCTGTTTTTT. Translated, it gives CSVGPASSGELFF.

This clonotype was counted between two and nine times. This sequence joins TRBV10-2 and TRBJ2-7, with D possibly being TRBD2 (5 bases). Trimming removed 6 bases at V and 6 bases at J, with 12 bases between. CDR1 and CDR2 (germline): WSHSY, SAAADI. The CDR3 extends over 12 amino acids. The CDR3 region has the DNA TGCGCCAGCAGCCTCCGGAGCGGCGAGCAGTACTTC. It is translated as CASSLRSGEQYF.

The gene calls are TRBV29-1 and TRBJ2-2; the match to TRBD1 covers 9 bases. Germline trimming cut 3 bases from V and 4 bases from J; bases unmatched to any gene: 3. There are 14 residues in the CDR3. CDR1 and CDR2 (germline): SQVTM, ANQGSEA. CDR3 coding DNA: TGCAGCGTTGAGCACAGGGGGCGCACCGGGGAGCTGTTTTTT. Protein product: CSVEHRGRTGELFF.

In the case of this clonotype: This may arise from a read error, as a much more abundant clone is one base away. J is TRBJ2-7 and V is TRBV15; the D gene is possibly TRBD1 (6 bases). Per germline, CDR1 LNHNV and CDR2 YYDKDF (reference sequence). The CDR3 totals 17 residues. Trimming took off 3 bases at V and 5 bases at J, with 23 bases between the two ends. The CDR3: CATSRGTGTRLPHEQYF. The CDR3 DNA reads TGTGCCACCAGCAGGGGAACAGGGACCCGCCTTCCTCACGAGCAGTACTTC.

The sample holds many counts of this clonotype. The CDR3 sequence: CASSEMQSGPYNEQFF. The CDR3, as DNA: TGTGCCAGCAGTGAAATGCAGTCTGGGCCCTACAATGAGCAGTTCTTC. The chain is built from TRBV6-1 and TRBJ2-1; D remains unclear. The CDR3 is 16 amino acids. The germline gives CDR1 MNHNS, CDR2 SASEGT. The V end was cut by 2 bases, the J end by 2 bases, with 13 bases between.

This clonotype occurred many times. The V gene is TRBV20-1, the J gene TRBJ2-5, with no clear D. The CDR3 consists of 15 residues. Germline CDR1 reads DFQATT; CDR2 reads SNEGSKA (reference sequence). V was pared by 0 bases and J by 2 bases, with 13 bases between. CDR3 in amino acids: CSARDGTAIQETQYF. In DNA form, the CDR3 reads TGCAGTGCTAGAGATGGCACAGCTATACAAGAGACCCAGTACTTC.

Only a few counts were recorded for this clonotype. The chain combines TRBV5-4 with TRBJ2-1, with TRBD1 as a possible D gene (6 bases). V shed 0 bases and J shed 5 bases, with 9 bases lying between them. Germline V gene data show CDR1 as SGHNT and CDR2 as YYREEE (reference sequence). The CDR3 length is 14 residues. CDR3 DNA: TGTGCCAGCAGCTTGGACAGGGTGAACAATGAGCAGTTCTTC. Its protein product is CASSLDRVNNEQFF.

The sample holds a few counts of this clonotype. The chain combines TRBV5-1 with TRBJ2-5; 7 bases align to TRBD1. The V gene's germline CDR1 is SGHRS and CDR2 YFSETQ. V was pared by 4 bases and J by 2 bases, with 8 bases of the junction left unmatched. This CDR3 spans 15 amino acids. The CDR3 is CASSIQGLSQETQYF. The DNA for the CDR3 is TGCGCCAGCAGCATACAGGGGCTGAGTCAAGAGACCCAGTACTTC.

J is TRBJ1-1 and V is TRBV3-1, with unresolved D. Trimming took 1 base from V and 7 from J, leaving 10 bases between them. Germline V gene sequence: CDR1 LGHDT, CDR2 YNNKEL (reference sequence). This CDR3 contains 13 residues. The CDR3 region is CASSQGRGGEAFF. As DNA, the CDR3 is TGTGCCAGCAGCCAAGGTCGAGGAGGTGAAGCTTTCTTT. Using reference TRBV3-1 and TRBJ1-1 for the parts outside the CDR3, the full variable domain is DTAVSQTPKYLVTQMGNDKSIKCEQNLGHDTMYWYKQDSKKFLKIMFSYNNKELIINETVPNRFSPKSPDKAHLNLHINSLELGDSAVYFCASSQGRGGEAFFGQGTRLTVV.

Written as DNA, the CDR3 is TGTGCCAGCAGCCCTGGTACGGACCCTGAAGCTTTCTTT. Translated: CASSPGTDPEAFF. The chain has TRBV12-3 or TRBV12-4 and TRBJ1-1, with D unclear. This CDR3 region has 13 residues. Trimming took off 6 bases at V and 6 bases at J, with 14 bases between the two ends.

This clonotype was counted at least ten times. The chain has TRBV5-6 and TRBJ1-2, with D uncertain. Germline V gene sequence: CDR1 SGHDT, CDR2 YYEEEE. CDR3 length: 14 amino acids. Trimming removed 5 bases from V and 0 bases from J, with 11 bases in between. The CDR3 spells CASRSRGANYGYTF. DNA for the CDR3: TGTGCCAGCAGGTCGAGAGGAGCTAACTATGGCTACACCTTC.

The CDR3, as DNA: TGTGCCAGCAGCCCACATGGGGGAGAGACCCAGTACTTC. Translating it yields CASSPHGGETQYF. V is TRBV5-4 and J is TRBJ2-5; the D gene could be TRBD1 or TRBD2 (5 bases each). Trimming shortened V by 4 bases and J by 4 bases, and 11 bases separated the two germline ends. Germline V gene lookup returns CDR1 SGHNT and CDR2 YYREEE (reference sequence). The CDR3 runs 13 residues.

This clonotype was picked up many times. The chain couples TRBV6-2 or TRBV6-3 to TRBJ2-2; 7 bases agree with TRBD1. Germline trimming cut 6 bases from V and 8 bases from J; bases unmatched to any gene: 6. This CDR3 is 13 amino acids long. Per germline, CDR1 MNHEY and CDR2 SVGEGT. This CDR3 is CASSPDRVGELFF. CDR3 DNA sequence: TGTGCCAGCAGCCCCGACAGGGTTGGGGAGCTGTTTTTT.

In this sample, this clonotype turned up a few times. The CDR3: CASSYSGQTPLEQYF. The CDR3, as DNA: TGTGCCAGCAGTTACTCAGGACAGACCCCTCTTGAGCAGTACTTC. This chain joins TRBV6-5 and TRBJ2-7, with D perhaps matching TRBD1 (6 bases). This CDR3 contains 15 residues. Germline V CDR1 and CDR2: MNHEY, SVGAGI. V was clipped by 0 bases and J by 7 bases, with 16 bases between them.

About this clonotype itself: A much larger clone is a single base away; this may be a read error. The final CDR3 position lacks the conserved phenylalanine or tryptophan, pointing to a likely read error. The chain recombines TRBV20-1 with TRBJ2-3; TRBD2 is a possible D gene (6 bases). In germline, CDR1 is DFQATT, CDR2 SNEGSKA (reference sequence). CDR3 length: 15 amino acids. With 0 bases removed from V and 2 bases from J, the gap between germline ends came to 12 bases. This chain's CDR3 is CSARDGRGATDTQYY. The CDR3 DNA is TGCAGTGCTAGAGATGGGCGGGGAGCCACAGATACGCAGTATTAT.

There are many counts of this clonotype. The genes are TRBV9 and TRBJ1-6; D call uncertain. CDR1 and CDR2 (germline): SGDLS, YYNGEE. The CDR3 loop spans 14 amino acids. The ends were cut back, 4 bases at V and 7 bases at J, with 12 bases in the middle. CDR3 loop: CASSPHGENSPLHF. Here the CDR3 DNA reads TGTGCCAGCAGCCCTCATGGAGAGAATTCACCCCTCCACTTT.

Ten or more counts support this clonotype. This chain uses TRBV11-2 with TRBJ1-2, with a weak D call TRBD1 (6 bases). V was pared by 8 bases and J by 2 bases, with 15 bases between. Germline assignment: CDR1 SGHAT and CDR2 FQNNGV. There are 14 residues in the CDR3. CDR3 coding DNA: TGTGCCAGCGCTCCACCCGGACAGAACTATGGCTACACCTTC. Translated, it gives CASAPPGQNYGYTF. The full variable domain, completed using reference TRBV11-2 and TRBJ1-2, is EAGVAQSPRYKIIEKRQSVAFWCNPISGHATLYWYQQILGQGPKLLIQFQNNGVVDDSQLPKDRFSAERLKGVDSTLKIQPAKLEDSAVYLCASAPPGQNYGYTFGSGTRLTVV.

The table lists this clonotype with a few counts. This chain uses TRBV7-9 with TRBJ2-3, with 11 bases fitting TRBD2. The CDR3 has 14 amino acids. Per germline, CDR1 SEHNR and CDR2 FQNEAQ (reference sequence). J was trimmed by 5 bases and V by 4 bases; bases with no gene match: 2. The CDR3 DNA reads TGTGCCAGCAGCTCGGGACTAGCGGAAGATACGCAGTATTTT. It is translated as CASSSGLAEDTQYF.

This clonotype was seen many times. The genes are TRBV7-6 and TRBJ2-7; possible D gene TRBD2, 5 bases. The CDR3 length is 13 residues. Trimming shortened V by 1 base and J by 4 bases, and 8 bases separated the two germline ends. Germline V gene lookup returns CDR1 SGHVS and CDR2 FNYEAQ. The CDR3 nucleotides read TGTGCCAGCAGCTTAGGCAGCGGATACGAGCAGTACTTC. Its protein product is CASSLGSGYEQYF.

This clonotype has a count of ten or more. The chain links TRBV11-2 to TRBJ1-5; D is undetermined. CDR1 is SGHAT, CDR2 FQNNGV, per germline. This CDR3 has 15 residues. V lost 1 base to trimming and J lost 6 bases, with 13 bases between them. The chain's CDR3 is CASSLGARGGQPQHF. In DNA, the CDR3 is TGTGCCAGCAGCTTAGGGGCCCGGGGTGGTCAGCCCCAGCATTTT.

The table lists this clonotype with many counts. This chain joins TRBV29-1 and TRBJ2-3; no firm D call. Germline loops: CDR1 SQVTM, CDR2 ANQGSEA. Trimming cost V 0 bases and J 6 bases, with 4 bases left between them. This CDR3 is 11 amino acids long. DNA for the CDR3: TGCAGCGTTGAAGATAGGGATACGCAGTATTTT. It translates to CSVEDRDTQYF.

This clonotype was counted between two and nine times. This chain links TRBV7-2 with TRBJ1-4; possibly TRBD1 for D (5 bases). Trimming shortened V by 5 bases and J by 7 bases, and 20 bases separated the two germline ends. This CDR3 has 16 residues. Germline CDR1 and CDR2: SGHTA and FQGNSA. CDR3 protein: CASSTLPGGRAEKLFF. DNA for the CDR3: TGTGCCAGCAGCACCCTCCCGGGGGGTCGGGCTGAAAAACTGTTTTTT. Full variable domain (rest looked up from reference TRBV7-2 and TRBJ1-4): GAGVSQSPSNKVTEKGKDVELRCDPISGHTALYWYRQSLGQGLEFLIYFQGNSAPDKSGLPSDRFSAERTGGSVSTLTIQRTQQEDSAVYLCASSTLPGGRAEKLFFGSGTQLSVL.

At least ten counts were recorded for this clonotype. V usage is TRBV19 and J usage is TRBJ2-1; 8 bases match TRBD2. This CDR3 is built from 14 residues. V lost 8 bases to trimming and J lost 5 bases; unmatched junction nucleotides: 8. Germline assignment: CDR1 LNHDA and CDR2 SQIVND (reference sequence). The CDR3 bases are TGTGCCAGTTCTGGCGGGGGGTTCAACAATGAGCAGTTCTTC. This translates into CASSGGGFNNEQFF.

There are many counts of this clonotype. The V gene is TRBV18, the J gene TRBJ2-2, with 7 bases lining up with TRBD1. The V gene end was trimmed by 3 bases and the J gene end by 3 bases; junction bases not matched to a gene: 10. The CDR3 length is 17 residues. The germline CDR1 and CDR2 sequences are KGHSH and LQKENI. The CDR3 sequence is CASSPTEGGLDTGELFF. CDR3 bases: TGTGCCAGCTCACCCACCGAAGGGGGCTTGGACACCGGGGAGCTGTTTTTT.

The chain joins TRBV10-3 to TRBJ2-7, with 7 positions matching TRBD1. Germline values: CDR1 ENHRY, CDR2 SYGVKD. The J segment lost 4 bases and the V segment lost 4 bases, leaving 1 base of the junction unmatched. This CDR3 region has 12 residues. The CDR3 reads CAISVGQYEQYF. CDR3 in DNA: TGTGCCATCAGTGTGGGACAGTACGAGCAGTACTTC.

In this sample, this clonotype turned up many times. The chain combines TRBV7-2 with TRBJ2-7; D uncertain. This CDR3 region has 14 residues. V was pared by 1 base and J by 3 bases, with 10 bases between. Germline V gives CDR1 SGHTA, CDR2 FQGNSA. CDR3 DNA sequence: TGTGCCAGCAGCTTAGTCCCAGAATTCTACGAGCAGTACTTC. It is translated as CASSLVPEFYEQYF.